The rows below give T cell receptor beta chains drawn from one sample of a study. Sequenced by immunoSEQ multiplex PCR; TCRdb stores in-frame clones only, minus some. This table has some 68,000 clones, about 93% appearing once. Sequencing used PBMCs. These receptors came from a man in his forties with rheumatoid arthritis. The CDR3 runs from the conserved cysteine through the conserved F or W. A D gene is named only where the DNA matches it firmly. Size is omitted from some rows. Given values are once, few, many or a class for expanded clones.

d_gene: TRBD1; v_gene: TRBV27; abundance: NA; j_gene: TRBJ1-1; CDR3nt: TGTGCCAGCAGTATGAGGGACAGGGGGTTCACTGAAGCTTTCTTT; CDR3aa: CASSMRDRGFTEAFF
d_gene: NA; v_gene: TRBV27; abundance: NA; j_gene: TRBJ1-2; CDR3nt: TGTGCCAGCAGTGACAGGTCGGCAGAAGCTAACTATGGCTACACCTTC; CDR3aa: CASSDRSAEANYGYTF
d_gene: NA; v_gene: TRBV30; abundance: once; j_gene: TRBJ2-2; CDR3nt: TGTGCCTGGTCAACCGGGGCCGGGGAGCTGTTTTTT; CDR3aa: CAWSTGAGELFF
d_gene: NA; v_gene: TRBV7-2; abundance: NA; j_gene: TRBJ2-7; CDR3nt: TGTGCCAGCAGCTTAGGGGGCGGGACCACCTACGAGCAGTACTTC; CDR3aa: CASSLGGGTTYEQYF
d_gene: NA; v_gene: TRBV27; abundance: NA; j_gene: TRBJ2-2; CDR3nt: TGTGCCAGCAGTGTCGGTGGGGGTGCGAACACCGGGGAGCTGTTTTTT; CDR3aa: CASSVGGGANTGELFF
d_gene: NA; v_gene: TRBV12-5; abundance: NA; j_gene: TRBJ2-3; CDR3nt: TGTGCTAGTGGCCTAACCCTTTCCACAGATACGCAGTATTTT; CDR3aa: CASGLTLSTDTQYF
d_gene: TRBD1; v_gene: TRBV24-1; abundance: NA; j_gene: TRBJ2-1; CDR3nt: TGTGCCACCAGTGATTTGGGCCGGGACAGACAGCTAGGTGAGCAGTTCTTC; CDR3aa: CATSDLGRDRQLGEQFF
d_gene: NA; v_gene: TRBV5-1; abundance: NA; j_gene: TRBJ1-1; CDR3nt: TGCGCCAGCAGCTTCAGCCAGGGTCGGTTCAACACTGAAGCTTTCTTT; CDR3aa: CASSFSQGRFNTEAFF
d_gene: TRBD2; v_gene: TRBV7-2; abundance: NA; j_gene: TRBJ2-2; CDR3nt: TGTGCCAGCAGCCCGACTAGCGGGAGGCCCGGCACCGGGGAGCTGTTTTTT; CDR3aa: CASSPTSGRPGTGELFF
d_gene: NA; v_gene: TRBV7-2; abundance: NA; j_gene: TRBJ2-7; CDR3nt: TGTGCCAGCAGCTTCGCCCCGGGGGCCTACGAGCAGTACTTC; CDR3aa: CASSFAPGAYEQYF
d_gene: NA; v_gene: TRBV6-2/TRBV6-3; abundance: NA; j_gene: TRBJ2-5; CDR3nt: TGTGCCAGCAGTTACTCACACGTCCAAGAGACCCAGTACTTC; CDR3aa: CASSYSHVQETQYF
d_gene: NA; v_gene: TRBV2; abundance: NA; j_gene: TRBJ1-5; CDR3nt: TGTGCCAGCAGTGTCTCCGTAGGACTGACTAACAATCAGCCCCAGCATTTT; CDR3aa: CASSVSVGLTNNQPQHF
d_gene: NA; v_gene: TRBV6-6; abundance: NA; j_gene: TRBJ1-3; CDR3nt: TGTGCCAGCAGTCCTCGATGGGGCTCTGGAAACACCATATATTTT; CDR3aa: CASSPRWGSGNTIYF
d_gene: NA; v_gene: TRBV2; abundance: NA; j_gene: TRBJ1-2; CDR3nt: TGTGCCAGCAGTGAACGCCGGGGGGCAGGGGAGAATGGCTACACCTTC; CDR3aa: CASSERRGAGENGYTF
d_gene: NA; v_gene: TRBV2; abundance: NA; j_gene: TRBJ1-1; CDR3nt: TGTGCCAGCGCCCGATGGGGGGAGAACACTGAAGCTTTCTTT; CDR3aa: CASARWGENTEAFF
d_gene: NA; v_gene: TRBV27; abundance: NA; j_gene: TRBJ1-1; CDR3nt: TGTGCCAGCAGCCGGGGGATCGAGACTGAAGCTTTCTTT; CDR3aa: CASSRGIETEAFF
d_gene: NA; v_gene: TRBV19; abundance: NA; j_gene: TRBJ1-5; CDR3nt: TGTGCCAGTAGTCTAGACAGGTTCAATCAGCCCCAGCATTTT; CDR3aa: CASSLDRFNQPQHF
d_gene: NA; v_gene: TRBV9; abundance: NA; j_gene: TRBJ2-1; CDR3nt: TGTGCCAGCAGCCTCGGGGGAGGCTCCTACAATGAGCAGTTCTTC; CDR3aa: CASSLGGGSYNEQFF
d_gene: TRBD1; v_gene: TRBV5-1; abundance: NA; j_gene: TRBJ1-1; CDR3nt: TGCGCCAGCAGCCAAGACAGGGGGCTTTACACTGAAGCTTTCTTT; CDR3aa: CASSQDRGLYTEAFF
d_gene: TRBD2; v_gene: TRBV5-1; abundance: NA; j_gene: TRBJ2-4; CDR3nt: TGCGCCAGCAGCCTGGCGGTAGCGGGAGGCAGAAACATTCAGTACTTC; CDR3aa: CASSLAVAGGRNIQYF
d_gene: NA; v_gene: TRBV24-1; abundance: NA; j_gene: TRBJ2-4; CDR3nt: TGTGCCACCAGTGATTTGCCCGGACCACTAGCCAAAAACATTCAGTACTTC; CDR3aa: CATSDLPGPLAKNIQYF
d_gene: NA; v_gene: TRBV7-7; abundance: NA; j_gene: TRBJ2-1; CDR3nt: TGTGCTAGCAGCTTATACACTGGCACCGGGGACAATGAGCAGTTCTTC; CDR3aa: CASSLYTGTGDNEQFF
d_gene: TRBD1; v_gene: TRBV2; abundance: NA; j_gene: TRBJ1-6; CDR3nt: TGTGCCAGCACGCAGGCGGGGACAGAGGCTTCACCCCTCCACTTT; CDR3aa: CASTQAGTEASPLHF